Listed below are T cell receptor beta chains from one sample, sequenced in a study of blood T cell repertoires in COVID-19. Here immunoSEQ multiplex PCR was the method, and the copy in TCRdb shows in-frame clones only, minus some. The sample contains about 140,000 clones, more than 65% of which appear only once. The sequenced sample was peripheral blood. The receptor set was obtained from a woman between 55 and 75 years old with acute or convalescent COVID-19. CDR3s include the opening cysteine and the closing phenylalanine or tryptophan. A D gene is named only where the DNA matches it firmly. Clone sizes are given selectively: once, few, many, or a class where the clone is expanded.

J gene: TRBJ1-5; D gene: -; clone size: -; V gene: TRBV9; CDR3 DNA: TGTGCCAGCAGCGAGGGGGGGGCTGGACAGCCCCAGCATTTT; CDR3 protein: CASSEGGAGQPQHF
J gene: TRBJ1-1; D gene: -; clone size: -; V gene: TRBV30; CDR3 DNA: TGTGCCTGGAGTGTAGGGGGCACTGAAGCTTTCTTT; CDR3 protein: CAWSVGGTEAFF
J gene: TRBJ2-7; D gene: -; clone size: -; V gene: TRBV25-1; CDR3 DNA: TGTGCCAGCAGTGCTGGAGAGATATTACGAGAGCAGTACTTC; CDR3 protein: CASSAGEILREQYF
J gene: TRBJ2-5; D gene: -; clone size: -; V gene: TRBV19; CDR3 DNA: TGTGCCAGTAGTGGTCGCGCGGGATCCCAAGAGACCCAGTACTTC; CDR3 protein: CASSGRAGSQETQYF
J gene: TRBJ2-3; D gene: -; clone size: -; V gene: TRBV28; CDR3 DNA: TGTGCCAGCAGTTTTCAGGGTAGCTCAGATACGCAGTATTTT; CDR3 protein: CASSFQGSSDTQYF
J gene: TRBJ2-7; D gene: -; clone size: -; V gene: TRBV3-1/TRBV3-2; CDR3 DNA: TGTGCCAGCAGCCAAGGTGAGGCTTACTACGAGCAGTACTTC; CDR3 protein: CASSQGEAYYEQYF
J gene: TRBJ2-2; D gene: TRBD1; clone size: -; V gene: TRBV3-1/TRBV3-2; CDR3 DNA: TGTGCCAGCAGCCACATGACGGACAGGGGCTTAGACACCGGGGAGCTGTTTTTT; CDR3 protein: CASSHMTDRGLDTGELFF
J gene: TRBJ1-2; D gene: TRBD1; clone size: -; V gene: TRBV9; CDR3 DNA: TGTGCCAGCAGCGTAGACCCCGTACGGCCGATGGACAGGGGGCACGGCTACACCTTC; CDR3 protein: CASSVDPVRPMDRGHGYTF
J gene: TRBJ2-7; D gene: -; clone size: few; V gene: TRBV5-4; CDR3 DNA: TGTGCCAGCAGCTTTAGTGGGAGTAGCTACGAGCAGTACTTC; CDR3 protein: CASSFSGSSYEQYF
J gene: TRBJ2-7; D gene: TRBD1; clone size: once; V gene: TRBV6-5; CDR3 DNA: TGTGCCAGCAGTACGACAGGGGGCTCGTTTTACGAGCAGTACTTC; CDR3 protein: CASSTTGGSFYEQYF
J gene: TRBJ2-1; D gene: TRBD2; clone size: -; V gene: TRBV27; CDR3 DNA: TGTGCCAGCAGTATCCTAGCGGGACCTGAGCAGTTCTTC; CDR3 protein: CASSILAGPEQFF
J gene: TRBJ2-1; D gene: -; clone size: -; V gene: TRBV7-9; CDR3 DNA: TGTGCCAGCAGCCGCGCGGCGGACACGTACCCTACTTACAATGAGCAGTTCTTC; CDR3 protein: CASSRAADTYPTYNEQFF
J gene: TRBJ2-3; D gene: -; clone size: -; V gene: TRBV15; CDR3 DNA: TGTGCCACCAGCAGAGAGGGGGCGCGAGGAGCAGATACGCAGTATTTT; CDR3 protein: CATSREGARGADTQYF
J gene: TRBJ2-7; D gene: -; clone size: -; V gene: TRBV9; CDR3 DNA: TGTGCCAGCAGCCTCACCCAAGGGGTGAGCAACGAGCAGTACTTC; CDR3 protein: CASSLTQGVSNEQYF
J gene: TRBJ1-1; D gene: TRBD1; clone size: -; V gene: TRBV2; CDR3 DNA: TGTGCCAGCAGTCAATCGACAGGGGGAGTTCAAGCTTTCTTT; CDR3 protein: CASSQSTGGVQAFF
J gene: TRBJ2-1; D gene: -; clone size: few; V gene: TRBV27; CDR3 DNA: TGTGCCAGCAGGCGGACTGCCCACAATGAGCAGTTCTTC; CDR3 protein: CASRRTAHNEQFF
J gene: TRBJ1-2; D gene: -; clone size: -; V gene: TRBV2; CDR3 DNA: TGTGCCAGCAGTGGCGGAGGGCTAAAGGGCTACACCTTC; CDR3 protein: CASSGGGLKGYTF
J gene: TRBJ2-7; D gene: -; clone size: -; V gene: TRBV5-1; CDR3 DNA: TGCGCCAGCAGCGACGTGGCGGGCCAGGAATACGAGCAGTACTTC; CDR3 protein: CASSDVAGQEYEQYF
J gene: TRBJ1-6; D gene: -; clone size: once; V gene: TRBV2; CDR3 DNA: TGTGCCAGCAGTGTAGGGGGGGCCAGGGGTAATTCACCCCTCCACTTT; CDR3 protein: CASSVGGARGNSPLHF
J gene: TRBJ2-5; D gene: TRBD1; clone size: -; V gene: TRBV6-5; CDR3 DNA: TGTGCCAGCACAAAAACAGGGGTAGAGACCCAGTACTTC; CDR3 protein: CASTKTGVETQYF
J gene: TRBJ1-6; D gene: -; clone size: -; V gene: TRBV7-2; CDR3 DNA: TGTGCCAGCAGCACCCAGGGGCTTTCTAATTCACCCCTCCACTTT; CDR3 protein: CASSTQGLSNSPLHF
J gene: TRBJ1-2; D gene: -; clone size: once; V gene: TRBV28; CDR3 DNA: TGTGCCAGCAGTTTCCCGGGGGGGGCTAACTATGGCTACACCTTC; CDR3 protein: CASSFPGGANYGYTF
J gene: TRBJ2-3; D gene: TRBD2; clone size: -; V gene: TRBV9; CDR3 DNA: TGTGCCAGCAGCGCTCTGACTAGCGGACCCACAGATACGCAGTATTTT; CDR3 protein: CASSALTSGPTDTQYF
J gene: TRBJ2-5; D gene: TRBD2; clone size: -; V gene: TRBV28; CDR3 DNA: TGTGCCAGCAGTTTGGGAGCGGGAAGAGAGACCCAGTACTTC; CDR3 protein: CASSLGAGRETQYF
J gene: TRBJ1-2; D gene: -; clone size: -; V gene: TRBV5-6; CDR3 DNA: TGTGCCAGCAGCTTGGAAGCAGGGGCGCGCATCGGCTACACCTTC; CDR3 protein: CASSLEAGARIGYTF
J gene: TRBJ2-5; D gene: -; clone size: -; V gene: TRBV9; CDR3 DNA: TGTGCCAGCAGCGTTGCCGGGGGGCAGGGGGAGACCCAGTACTTC; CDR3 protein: CASSVAGGQGETQYF
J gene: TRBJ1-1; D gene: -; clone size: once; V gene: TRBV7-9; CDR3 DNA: TGTGCCAGCAGCTTAGCACTAAAAGCTTTCTTT; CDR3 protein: CASSLALKAFF
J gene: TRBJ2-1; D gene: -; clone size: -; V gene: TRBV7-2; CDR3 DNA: TGTGCCAGCAGCTTATCGGCTAGTAGGACCTACAATGAGCAGTTCTTC; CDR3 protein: CASSLSASRTYNEQFF
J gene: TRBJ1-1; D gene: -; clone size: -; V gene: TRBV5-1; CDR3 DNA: TGCGCCAGCAGATTCGATAACAGCCGGAACACTGAAGCTTTCTTT; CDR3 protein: CASRFDNSRNTEAFF
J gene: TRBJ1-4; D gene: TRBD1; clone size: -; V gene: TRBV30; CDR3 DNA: TGTGCCTGGAGTATTCGGACAGGAACTAATGAAAAACTGTTTTTT; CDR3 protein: CAWSIRTGTNEKLFF
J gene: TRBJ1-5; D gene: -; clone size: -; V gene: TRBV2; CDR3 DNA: TGTGCCAGCAGAGCGGACGAGAATAGCAATCAGCCCCAGCATTTT; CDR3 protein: CASRADENSNQPQHF
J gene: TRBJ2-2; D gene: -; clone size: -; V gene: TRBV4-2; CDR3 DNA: TGTGCCAGCAGCCCACAACATAATACCGGGGAGCTGTTTTTT; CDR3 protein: CASSPQHNTGELFF
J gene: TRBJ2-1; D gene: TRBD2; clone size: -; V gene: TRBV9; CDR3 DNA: TGTGCCAGCAGCGCTGACGGGGGGACTAGTTCCAATGAGCAGTTCTTC; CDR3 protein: CASSADGGTSSNEQFF
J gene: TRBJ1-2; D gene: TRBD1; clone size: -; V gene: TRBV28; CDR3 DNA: TGTGCCAGCAGTTTTGTTGGCAGGGGGAATGGCTACACCTTC; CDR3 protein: CASSFVGRGNGYTF
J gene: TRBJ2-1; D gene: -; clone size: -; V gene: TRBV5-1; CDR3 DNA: TGCGCCAGCAGCCCCGGGATTACCTACAATGAGCAGTTCTTC; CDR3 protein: CASSPGITYNEQFF
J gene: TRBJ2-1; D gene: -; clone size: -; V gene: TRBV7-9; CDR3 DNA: TGTGCCAGCAGCGCAGGTAGCGGACACAATGAGCAGTTCTTC; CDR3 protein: CASSAGSGHNEQFF
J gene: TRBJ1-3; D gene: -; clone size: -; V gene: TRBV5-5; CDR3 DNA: TGTGCCAGCAGCTTGAGGTACAGCTCTGGAAACACCATATATTTT; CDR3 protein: CASSLRYSSGNTIYF
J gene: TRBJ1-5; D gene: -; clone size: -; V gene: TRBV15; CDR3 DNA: TGTGCCACCGACCGGGCCCAGCATTTT; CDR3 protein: CATDRAQHF
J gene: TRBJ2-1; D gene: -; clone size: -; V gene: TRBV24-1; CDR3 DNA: TGTGCCACCAGTCCGTCCCAGGGGTCTCGGGGCAATGAGCAGTTCTTC; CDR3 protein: CATSPSQGSRGNEQFF
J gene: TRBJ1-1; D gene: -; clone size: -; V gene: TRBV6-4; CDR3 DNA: TGTGCCAGCAGTGTATCGCCGGGCACTGAAGCTTTCTTT; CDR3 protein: CASSVSPGTEAFF
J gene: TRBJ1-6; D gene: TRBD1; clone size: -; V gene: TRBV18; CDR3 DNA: TGTGCCAGCTCACGGGACAGGGGGTCTTCACCCCTCCACTTT; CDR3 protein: CASSRDRGSSPLHF
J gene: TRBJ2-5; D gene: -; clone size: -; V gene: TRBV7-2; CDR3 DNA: TGTGCCAGCAGCCGCCAGGGACTGACAAAAGAGACCCAGTACTTC; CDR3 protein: CASSRQGLTKETQYF
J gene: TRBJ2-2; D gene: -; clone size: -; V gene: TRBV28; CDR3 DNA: TGTGCCAGCAGGCCACTGGCGGAATACACCGGGGAGCTGTTTTTT; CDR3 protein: CASRPLAEYTGELFF
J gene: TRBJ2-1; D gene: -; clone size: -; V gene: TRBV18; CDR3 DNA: TGTGCCAGCTCACGTCGATCGTACAGCGGCTCCTACAATGAGCAGTTCTTC; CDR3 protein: CASSRRSYSGSYNEQFF
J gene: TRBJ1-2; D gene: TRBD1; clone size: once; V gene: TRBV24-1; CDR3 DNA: TGTGCCACCAGTGATTTAGGTACAGGGGAATCGGGCTACACCTTC; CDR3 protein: CATSDLGTGESGYTF
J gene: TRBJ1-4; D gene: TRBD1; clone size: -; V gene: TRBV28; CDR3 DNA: TGTGCCAGCAGGCAACAGGGGGGAGGCGGAAAACTGTTTTTT; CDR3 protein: CASRQQGGGGKLFF
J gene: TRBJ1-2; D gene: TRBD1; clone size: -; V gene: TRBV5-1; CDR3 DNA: TGCGCCAGCAGCCCCGGGACAGGGAACTATGGCTACACCTTC; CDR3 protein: CASSPGTGNYGYTF
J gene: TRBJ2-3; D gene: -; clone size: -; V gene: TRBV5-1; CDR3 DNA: TGCGCCAGCAGCTTGAGGAGCGGGCGTGTTGAGAGCACAGATACGCAGTATTTT; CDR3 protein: CASSLRSGRVESTDTQYF
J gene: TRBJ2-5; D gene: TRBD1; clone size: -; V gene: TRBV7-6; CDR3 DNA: TGTGCCAGCAGCTCGAGCGGACAGGGGAAAGGGGAGACCCAGTACTTC; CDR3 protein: CASSSSGQGKGETQYF
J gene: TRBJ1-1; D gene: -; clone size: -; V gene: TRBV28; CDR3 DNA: TGTGCCAGCAGTCCTACTAGGACTGGAGCTTTCTTT; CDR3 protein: CASSPTRTGAFF
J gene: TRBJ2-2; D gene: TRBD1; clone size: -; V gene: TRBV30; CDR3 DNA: TGTGCCTGGAGAAACCGACAGACAGGGCGGGGGGAGCTGTTTTTT; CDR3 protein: CAWRNRQTGRGELFF
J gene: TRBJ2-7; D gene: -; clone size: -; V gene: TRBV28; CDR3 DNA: TGTGCCAGCACTGGAGGGGCCTTGTCCTACGAGCAGTACTTC; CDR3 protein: CASTGGALSYEQYF
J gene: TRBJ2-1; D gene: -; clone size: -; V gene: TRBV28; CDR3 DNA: TGTGCCAGCAGTTCGGCCCGACTAGCCTACAATGAGCAGTTCTTC; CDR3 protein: CASSSARLAYNEQFF
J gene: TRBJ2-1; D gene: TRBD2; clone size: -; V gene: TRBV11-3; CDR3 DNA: TGTGCCAGCAGCTTAGATCGGGTTAGCGGGGAGCAGTTCTTC; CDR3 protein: CASSLDRVSGEQFF
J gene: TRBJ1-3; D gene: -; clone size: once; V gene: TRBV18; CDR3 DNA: TGTGCCAGCTCACGTTCACCGGGACAATCGGGAAACACCATATATTTT; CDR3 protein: CASSRSPGQSGNTIYF
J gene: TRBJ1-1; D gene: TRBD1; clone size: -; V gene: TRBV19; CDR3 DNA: TGTGCCGGAAACAGGGGACATATGAACACTGAAGCTTTCTTT; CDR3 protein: CAGNRGHMNTEAFF
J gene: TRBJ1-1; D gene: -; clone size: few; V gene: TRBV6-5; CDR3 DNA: TGTGCCAGCCAGATACAGGGAATCACTGAAGCTTTCTTT; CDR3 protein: CASQIQGITEAFF
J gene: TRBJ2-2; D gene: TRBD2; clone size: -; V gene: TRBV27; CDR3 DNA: TGTGCCAGCAGTTTAGGAGGGAGGGCCCCCGGGGAGCTGTTTTTT; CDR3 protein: CASSLGGRAPGELFF
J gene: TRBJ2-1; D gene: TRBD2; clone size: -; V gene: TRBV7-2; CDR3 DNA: TGTGCCAGCAGCTGGACGCCGGGACTAGCGGGAGGTGAGCAGTTCTTC; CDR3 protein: CASSWTPGLAGGEQFF
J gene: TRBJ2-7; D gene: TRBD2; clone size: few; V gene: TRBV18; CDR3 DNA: TGTGCCAGCTCACCTGTCCCCCTAGCGGGAGGTCCCCTACTGAGGGAGCAGTACTTC; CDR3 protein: CASSPVPLAGGPLLREQYF